This T cell receptor (beta chain) was profiled in a study of spatial heterogeneity in lung cancer. This clonotype has a count of ten or more. Its antigen is not identified. Described time point: sample taken at primary tumor resection. Each CDR3 protein gets one entry after TCRdb re-called the 5' RACE reads with MiXCR. The sample has 25,000 to 30,000 distinct CDR3 sequences, under 8.5% seen once. Findings and limits, study-wide: Tumor mutation counts were tracked by expanded intratumoral alpha and beta TCR counts.

The source is a male donor with early-stage non-small cell lung cancer. The sample in question was lung tumor tissue, obtained at surgery.

The CDR3 protein is CSARGGRSGTEAFF. The CDR3 DNA follows: TGCAGTGCTAGGGGGGGACGCTCGGGCACTGAAGCTTTCTTT. The chain uses TRBV20-1 and TRBJ1-1; TRBD1 might be the D (5 bases). The ends were cut back, 3 bases at V and 4 bases at J, with 15 bases in the middle. CDR1 is DFQATT, CDR2 SNEGSKA, per germline (reference sequence). This CDR3 comprises 14 residues.